Listed below are T cell receptor beta chains from one sample, sequenced in a study of T cells in Graves' hyperthyroidism and ophthalmopathy. TCRdb redid the calling of the multiplex PCR reads with MiXCR, one entry per CDR3 protein. The sample lists some 800,000 distinct CDR3 sequences, approximately 40% occurring once. The sequenced material came from blood. The source of these receptors is a man younger than 35 with Graves' hyperthyroidism. The CDR3 runs from the conserved cysteine through the conserved F or W. A D gene is named only where the DNA matches it firmly. A clone size is listed for some rows: how often the clone was seen (once, few, many), or a class if it is expanded.

d_gene,j_gene,v_gene,len,abundance,CDR3aa,CDR3nt
.,TRBJ1-1,TRBV6-5,12,few,CASSTLGTEAFF,TGTGCCAGCTCAACTCTGGGGACTGAAGCTTTCTTT
.,TRBJ1-1,TRBV12-3/TRBV12-4,15,.,CASRPGGTLNTEAFF,TGTGCCAGCAGGCCGGGGGGCACTCTGAACACTGAAGCTTTCTTT
.,TRBJ2-7,TRBV7-2,15,many,CASTLGRGSSYEQYF,TGTGCCAGCACGTTGGGACGGGGGTCCTCCTACGAGCAGTACTTC
.,TRBJ1-2,TRBV30,12,.,CAWSEGGYGYTF,TGTGCCTGGAGTGAAGGGGGCTATGGCTACACCTTC
.,TRBJ1-1,TRBV7-9,14,.,CASSLGAINTEAFF,TGTGCCAGCAGCTTGGGGGCGATCAACACTGAAGCTTTCTTT
.,TRBJ2-7,TRBV7-8,14,.,CASSQGPGSYEQYF,TGTGCCAGCAGCCAGGGACCGGGCTCCTACGAGCAGTACTTC
.,TRBJ1-2,TRBV7-2,15,once,CASSPGWGDGYGYTF,TGTGCCAGCAGCCCAGGGTGGGGAGACGGCTATGGCTACACCTTC
.,TRBJ1-5,TRBV5-1,14,many,CASSPQGLDQPQHF,TGCGCCAGCAGCCCACAGGGTTTGGATCAGCCCCAGCATTTT
.,TRBJ2-5,TRBV7-2,14,.,CASSSGVYQETQYF,TGTGCCAGCAGCTCAGGGGTTTACCAAGAGACCCAGTACTTC
.,TRBJ2-7,TRBV5-1,15,.,CASSLVADRTPEQYF,TGCGCCAGCAGCTTGGTAGCCGACAGGACCCCCGAGCAGTACTTC
.,TRBJ2-7,TRBV12-3/TRBV12-4,14,.,CASSPTGPGYEQYF,TGTGCCAGCAGCCCAACCGGGCCTGGCTACGAGCAGTACTTC
.,TRBJ1-5,TRBV7-9,13,many,CASSFAGNRSQHF,TGTGCCAGCAGCTTTGCAGGGAACAGGTCCCAGCATTTT
.,TRBJ1-1,TRBV5-1,14,few,CASSLWQGWNEAFF,TGCGCCAGCAGCTTATGGCAGGGTTGGAATGAAGCTTTCTTT
.,TRBJ1-1,TRBV5-1,14,many,CASSLIGVNTEAFF,TGCGCCAGCAGCTTGATTGGGGTGAACACTGAAGCTTTCTTT
TRBD1,TRBJ1-5,TRBV20-1,16,.,CSVPDREDYSNQPQHF,TGCAGTGTTCCCGACAGGGAAGATTATAGCAATCAGCCCCAGCATTTT
TRBD1,TRBJ2-2,TRBV25-1,15,many,CASSDLGQLTGELFF,TGTGCCAGCAGTGATCTGGGACAGCTAACCGGGGAGCTGTTTTTT
TRBD1,TRBJ1-2,TRBV29-1,15,few,CSVEELRGRDYGYTF,TGCAGCGTTGAAGAGCTCAGGGGGCGCGACTATGGCTACACCTTC
.,TRBJ2-5,TRBV15,17,.,CATSRPRQGRVQETQYF,TGTGCCACCAGCAGACCTCGACAGGGGAGGGTCCAAGAGACCCAGTACTTC
.,TRBJ1-1,TRBV29-1,14,.,CSVAPGGFLAEAFF,TGCAGCGTGGCCCCCGGGGGTTTTTTGGCTGAAGCTTTCTTT
.,TRBJ1-2,TRBV19,13,many,CASRAEFVYGYTF,TGTGCCAGTAGGGCCGAGTTCGTCTATGGCTACACCTTC
.,TRBJ2-2,TRBV29-1,14,many,CSVEYSGADGELFF,TGCAGCGTTGAATATAGCGGAGCGGACGGGGAGCTGTTTTTT
TRBD1,TRBJ1-2,TRBV2,13,.,CASYGLGQGIDTF,TGTGCCAGCTATGGGTTGGGACAGGGCATCGACACCTTC
.,TRBJ1-1,TRBV29-1,12,.,CSRDMEGTEAFF,TGCAGTCGGGACATGGAGGGGACTGAAGCTTTCTTT
.,TRBJ2-5,TRBV6-5,14,.,CASREGGEEETQYF,TGTGCCAGCAGGGAGGGGGGTGAGGAAGAGACCCAGTACTTC
.,TRBJ1-4,TRBV12-3/TRBV12-4,14,many,CASSNTGRNEKLFF,TGTGCCAGCAGCAATACAGGGAGAAATGAAAAACTGTTTTTT
.,TRBJ2-5,TRBV4-1,16,few,CASSQVEGQGQETQYF,TGCGCCAGCAGCCAAGTAGAGGGGCAAGGCCAAGAGACCCAGTACTTC
.,TRBJ2-7,TRBV6-2/TRBV6-3,13,.,CASAHYKGNEQYF,TGTGCCAGCGCTCACTATAAAGGAAACGAGCAGTACTTC
TRBD1,TRBJ2-7,TRBV10-3,14,.,CASSRDREGYEQYF,TGTGCCAGCAGCCGTGACAGGGAAGGCTACGAGCAGTACTTC
TRBD1,TRBJ1-2,TRBV4-1,15,few,CASRQLDRAGYGYTF,TGCGCCAGCAGACAACTGGACAGGGCGGGCTATGGCTACACCTTC
.,TRBJ2-7,TRBV7-9,14,few,CASSLEGPGNEQYF,TGTGCCAGCAGCTTAGAAGGGCCAGGTAACGAGCAGTACTTC
TRBD1,TRBJ1-2,TRBV13,14,few,CASSSDRASHGYTF,TGTGCCAGCAGCTCGGACAGGGCCTCACATGGCTACACCTTC
.,TRBJ2-2,TRBV19,12,many,CASSYGVGELFF,TGTGCCAGTAGTTATGGAGTCGGGGAGCTGTTTTTT
.,TRBJ2-3,TRBV14,15,.,CASSQDVGGTDTQYF,TGTGCCAGCAGCCAAGATGTTGGCGGCACAGATACGCAGTATTTT
.,TRBJ2-6,TRBV2,17,.,CASSPGDGRSGANVLTF,TGTGCCAGCAGCCCGGGGGACGGCCGCTCTGGGGCCAACGTCCTGACTTTC
.,TRBJ1-2,TRBV6-5,12,.,CAVRGVNYGYTF,TGTGCCGTCCGAGGGGTCAACTATGGCTACACCTTC
.,TRBJ1-5,TRBV7-2,14,many,CASSPQGSGQPQHF,TGTGCCAGCAGCCCACAGGGCTCAGGCCAGCCCCAGCATTTT
.,TRBJ1-1,TRBV29-1,14,many,CSVEGRVGQTEAFF,TGCAGCGTTGAAGGGCGAGTGGGGCAGACTGAAGCTTTCTTT
.,TRBJ1-5,TRBV19,14,many,CASAVVGGNQPQHF,TGTGCCAGCGCCGTTGTGGGGGGAAATCAGCCCCAGCATTTT
.,TRBJ2-5,TRBV4-3,15,few,CASSQDAPGQETQYF,TGCGCCAGCAGCCAAGATGCCCCGGGTCAAGAGACCCAGTACTTC
TRBD1,TRBJ1-2,TRBV12-3/TRBV12-4,15,.,CASRTGQGANYGHTF,TGTGCCAGCAGGACCGGACAGGGGGCGAACTATGGCCACACCTTC
.,TRBJ1-6,TRBV11-2,14,.,CASSKGGSDSPLHF,TGTGCCAGCAGTAAGGGGGGATCGGATTCACCCCTCCACTTT
.,TRBJ2-7,TRBV6-2/TRBV6-3,12,.,CASRRGSYEQYF,TGTGCCAGTCGGAGGGGTTCCTACGAGCAGTACTTC
.,TRBJ1-2,TRBV7-8,13,many,CASSPLRTGGYTF,TGTGCCAGCAGCCCCCTCCGGACGGGTGGCTACACCTTC
.,TRBJ1-2,TRBV20-1,11,.,CSARRGYGYTF,TGCAGTGCTAGGAGGGGGTATGGCTACACCTTC
.,TRBJ1-4,TRBV13,14,.,CASSLRPGGEKLFF,TGTGCCAGCAGCTTAAGGCCGGGCGGGGAAAAACTGTTTTTT
.,TRBJ1-1,TRBV5-1,14,few,CASSGSTVNTEAFF,TGCGCCAGCAGCGGATCGACCGTGAACACTGAAGCTTTCTTT
.,TRBJ1-6,TRBV9,19,once,CASSTSHGGGSSYNSPLHF,TGTGCCAGCAGCACCTCTCACGGGGGGGGGAGCTCCTATAATTCACCCCTCCACTTT
.,TRBJ1-2,TRBV25-1,13,many,CASSAGVDYGYTF,TGTGCCAGCAGTGCGGGGGTGGATTATGGCTACACCTTC
.,TRBJ1-4,TRBV15,13,many,CATSSQGNEKLFF,TGTGCCACCAGCAGTCAGGGGAATGAAAAACTGTTTTTT
.,TRBJ1-6,TRBV12-5,13,.,CASGLGRNSPLHF,TGTGCTAGTGGTTTGGGCAGAAATTCACCCCTCCACTTT
TRBD1,TRBJ2-5,TRBV6-4,13,.,CASRDRLVETQYF,TGTGCCAGCCGGGACAGGTTGGTGGAGACCCAGTACTTC
TRBD2,TRBJ2-7,TRBV4-1,15,.,CASSQVAGDLDEQYF,TGCGCCAGCAGCCAAGTAGCGGGGGATCTGGACGAGCAGTACTTC
.,TRBJ2-7,TRBV7-2,12,once,CASVAEGYEQYF,TGTGCCAGCGTAGCCGAGGGTTACGAGCAGTACTTC
.,TRBJ1-1,TRBV2,14,once,CASRLGGGTTEAFF,TGTGCCAGCAGACTCGGGGGGGGGACCACTGAAGCTTTCTTT
.,TRBJ1-4,TRBV7-9,16,.,CASSPRLGGQEEKLFF,TGTGCCAGCAGCCCACGCCTTGGGGGTCAGGAAGAAAAACTGTTTTTT